Below, 17 T cell receptor beta chains from the same sample are listed, as sequenced in a study of PD-1 blockade in classical Hodgkin lymphoma. As for time point: cycle 4 day 1 (C4D1), after 5 to 7 weeks of nivolumab. Exposure to brentuximab vedotin varied, and each patient had relapsed following autologous stem cell transplantation. The data were produced by immunoSEQ multiplex PCR, yet TCRdb's version contains in-frame clones alone and is incomplete. This table holds roughly 100,000 clones, roughly 73% found once. Sequences were derived from peripheral blood mononuclear cells (PBMCs), sampled before the fourth cycle of nivolumab. These receptors were taken from a human donor with classical Hodgkin lymphoma.

The gene calls are TRBV9 and TRBJ2-2; no clear D gene. V dropped 0 bases and J dropped 6 bases, with 6 bases sitting between them. This CDR3 contains 13 residues. Germline V gives CDR1 SGDLS, CDR2 YYNGEE. DNA for the CDR3: TGTGCCAGCAGCGTAGTGAGCCCCGGGGAGCTGTTTTTT. This encodes CASSVVSPGELFF.

The chain carries TRBV6-1 and TRBJ2-7; D gene ambiguous. V shed 3 bases and J shed 4 bases, with 13 bases lying between them. This CDR3 is built from 14 residues. CDR1 and CDR2 (germline): MNHNS, SASEGT. The CDR3 nucleotides read TGTGCCAGCAGTGACCGCAGGAAGACTTACGAGCAGTACTTC. The encoded protein is CASSDRRKTYEQYF.

Here the CDR3 reads CASSWTSGGKNEQFF. The DNA of the CDR3 is TGTGCCAGCAGCTGGACTAGCGGGGGCAAGAATGAGCAGTTCTTC. The chain joins TRBV7-2 to TRBJ2-1, with 13 bases matching TRBD2. The V segment lost 4 bases and the J segment 7 bases; nucleotides outside the gene matches: 4. CDR1 is SGHTA, CDR2 FQGNSA, per germline. CDR3 size: 15 residues.

CDR3 region: CASSSGLAGANTGELFF. Written as DNA, the CDR3 is TGTGCCAGCAGTTCGGGACTAGCGGGGGCGAACACCGGGGAGCTGTTTTTT. The rearrangement joins TRBV27 to TRBJ2-2; 14 nucleotides align to TRBD2. Losses at the gene ends were 4 bases for V and 0 bases for J; bases not matched to a gene: 1. Germline V gene data show CDR1 as MNHEY and CDR2 as SMNVEV (reference sequence). The CDR3 covers 17 residues.

This clone was observed a single time. The CDR3 loop is CASTPFTRASSYNEQFF. CDR3 bases: TGTGCCAGCACCCCGTTTACCAGGGCCAGCTCCTACAATGAGCAGTTCTTC. V usage is TRBV11-2 and J usage is TRBJ2-1; weak D call: TRBD1 (5 bases). The ends were cut back, 7 bases at V and 0 bases at J, with 19 bases in the middle. This CDR3 is built from 17 residues. The germline CDR1 and CDR2 sequences are SGHAT and FQNNGV.

CDR3 sequence reads: CASSYLVGGSYEQYF. The DNA for the CDR3 is TGTGCCAGCAGTTATTTGGTCGGTGGCTCCTACGAGCAGTACTTC. The chain is built from TRBV6-6 and TRBJ2-7; D uncertain. Trimming left V 3 bases short and J 0 bases short, with 12 bases between. The CDR3 is made up of 15 amino acids. Germline V lookup: CDR1 MNHNY, CDR2 SVGAGI (reference sequence).

This chain uses TRBV5-1 with TRBJ1-2; D gene unclear. CDR1 is SGHRS, CDR2 YFSETQ, per germline. This CDR3 comprises 16 residues. V lost 4 bases and J lost 4, with 20 bases in between. CDR3 nucleotide sequence: TGCGCCAGCAGCCGGGGTACGGCAACACACCTCTATGGCTACACCTTC. The encoded protein is CASSRGTATHLYGYTF.

This clone was seen only a few times. The genes are TRBV6-1 and TRBJ2-5; TRBD2 aligns across 8 bases. The V segment lost 2 bases and the J segment 6 bases; nucleotides outside the gene matches: 20. The CDR3 length is 19 residues. The germline V gene has CDR1 MNHNS and CDR2 SASEGT. The CDR3 bases are TGTGCCAGCAGTGAAAGGGCCTCTTTGGCGGGGGGCGAGGTGAAGACCCAGTACTTC. Translation: CASSERASLAGGEVKTQYF.

The chain carries TRBV9 and TRBJ1-3; TRBD1 might be the D (5 bases). CDR1 is SGDLS, CDR2 YYNGEE, per germline. The V end was cut by 3 bases, the J end by 0 bases, with 22 bases between. The CDR3 is 19 amino acids. Written as DNA, the CDR3 is TGTGCCAGCAGCGCCAGAATTGGGGGGAGCCATTACTCTGGAAACACCATATATTTT. Translating gives CASSARIGGSHYSGNTIYF.

This clone showed up many times. The V and J genes are TRBV5-1 and TRBJ2-1, with TRBD2 identical over 10 bases. After removal of 0 bases from V and 7 bases from J, the junction contained 7 bases not matched to a gene. CDR1 SGHRS and CDR2 YFSETQ come from the germline V gene. This CDR3 contains 16 residues. The CDR3 loop is CASSLGSSGSGNEQFF. CDR3 bases: TGCGCCAGCAGCTTGGGTTCTAGCGGGAGTGGGAATGAGCAGTTCTTC.

The V call is TRBV5-6, the J call TRBJ2-5; 7 nucleotides match TRBD1. Germline V lookup: CDR1 SGHDT, CDR2 YYEEEE. CDR3 length: 13 residues. V lost 2 bases to trimming and J lost 4 bases; unmatched junction nucleotides: 2. The CDR3 region has the DNA TGTGCCAGCAGCTTTCCAGGGGGAGAGACCCAGTACTTC. It codes for CASSFPGGETQYF.

V usage is TRBV11-2 and J usage is TRBJ1-3; D is perhaps TRBD1 (5 bases). CDR1 and CDR2 from the germline V gene are SGHAT and FQNNGV. There are 16 residues in the CDR3. The ends were cut back, 5 bases at V and 4 bases at J, with 18 bases in the middle. Written as DNA, the CDR3 is TGTGCCAGCAGCATGTATAAGGGACCAAGGGGAAACACCATATATTTT. Protein product: CASSMYKGPRGNTIYF.

The J gene is TRBJ2-3, the V gene TRBV19; 9 positions match TRBD1. V dropped 7 bases and J dropped 3; count of bases not matched to a gene: 5. Germline V gene sequence: CDR1 LNHDA, CDR2 SQIVND (reference sequence). CDR3 size: 14 residues. In DNA form, the CDR3 reads TGTGCCAGTAAGGGGACAGGGAAGACAGATACGCAGTATTTT. This encodes CASKGTGKTDTQYF.

The gene calls are TRBV10-2 and TRBJ1-5, with 12 bases that match TRBD1. The CDR3 sequence is 18 residues long. V lost 3 bases to trimming and J lost 0 bases; unmatched junction nucleotides: 6. CDR1 and CDR2 from the germline V gene are WSHSY and SAAADI. The CDR3 DNA reads as TGCGCCAGCAGTGACCGGGACAGGGGGCTGTATAGCAATCAGCCCCAGCATTTT. Amino acids: CASSDRDRGLYSNQPQHF.

This chain connects TRBV9 to TRBJ1-4; TRBD1 matches 9 bases. Trimming took 7 bases from V and 8 from J; bases not matched to a gene: 9. CDR3 length equals 14 residues. Germline V lookup: CDR1 SGDLS, CDR2 YYNGEE. The chain's CDR3 is CASSRGTGNEKLFF. In DNA form, the CDR3 reads TGTGCCAGCTCCCGTGGGACAGGGAACGAAAAACTGTTTTTT.

In its sample, this clone was seen once. The gene calls are TRBV18 and TRBJ2-1; the match to TRBD1 covers 8 bases. Trimming cost V 0 bases and J 8 bases; bases outside gene matches: 9. The CDR3 spans 16 residues. Germline CDR1 KGHSH, CDR2 LQKENI. The DNA for the CDR3 is TGTGCCAGCTCACCACCGGAGGGGCAGGGGGCCTATGAGCAGTTCTTC. Protein product: CASSPPEGQGAYEQFF. The full variable domain, in which reference TRBV18 and TRBJ2-1 provide the parts outside the CDR3, is NAGVMQNPRHLVRRRGQEARLRCSPMKGHSHVYWYRQLPEEGLKFMVYLQKENIIDESGMPKERFSAEFPKEGPSILRIQQVVRGDSAAYFCASSPPEGQGAYEQFFGPGTRLTVL.

This chain uses TRBV6-6 with TRBJ2-7; 8 nucleotides line up with TRBD1. CDR3 length: 14 residues. Trimming at V came to 4 bases and at J to 1 base, leaving 3 bases not matched to a gene. Germline V lookup: CDR1 MNHNY, CDR2 SVGAGI (reference sequence). CDR3 nucleotides: TGTGCCAGCAGTTCCGGGACAGGTTCCTACGAGCAGTACTTC. This encodes CASSSGTGSYEQYF.